This T cell receptor (beta chain) appears in the sequencing data of a study of OX40 agonist ivuxolimab in advanced cancers. Study-level information: At around 81% male, the cohort had a mean age of about 60 years, ranging from roughly 20 to 90.

Germline values: CDR1 SGHTA, CDR2 FQGNSA. CDR3 length equals 14 residues. The V and J ends lost 6 bases and 3 bases respectively, with 14 bases between them. The table came from immunoSEQ multiplex PCR; TCRdb's copy has only in-frame clones and leaves some out. This table holds about 67,000 clones, approximately 89% found once. The sequence was obtained from an adult with an advanced solid tumor such as melanoma, head and neck, liver or kidney cancer. The sample was CD4+ or CD8+ T cells sorted from blood, taken in a trial of the OX40 agonist ivuxolimab. This chain joins TRBV7-2 and TRBJ1-2; perhaps TRBD1 as D (5 bases). The chain's CDR3 is CASRRGWDDYGYTF. The CDR3, as DNA: TGTGCCAGCAGAAGAGGGTGGGACGACTATGGCTACACCTTC. The complete variable domain, with remaining parts taken from reference TRBV7-2 and TRBJ1-2, reads GAGVSQSPSNKVTEKGKDVELRCDPISGHTALYWYRQSLGQGLEFLIYFQGNSAPDKSGLPSDRFSAERTGGSVSTLTIQRTQQEDSAVYLCASRRGWDDYGYTFGSGTRLTVV.